This T cell receptor (beta chain) was recorded in a study of regulatory T cells in long-lasting Graves disease. Time point of the sample: persistent/refractory GD, antithyroid drugs over 5 years with positive TRAb. Isolated PBMC RNA provided the starting material for the TCR library. CDR3-region Arm-PCR and iRepertoire HTBI primers produced the TCR beta libraries. TCRdb re-called the multiplex PCR reads with MiXCR, one entry per CDR3 protein. The sample lists 250,000 to 300,000 distinct CDR3 sequences; under 25% were seen once. The CDR3 totals 15 residues. Trimming pared 6 bases from V and 0 bases from J, leaving 18 bases between. The germline V gene encodes CDR1 DFQATT and CDR2 SNEGSKA (reference sequence).

V and J are TRBV20-1 and TRBJ2-7; D remains unclear. The receptor was isolated from a female donor with Graves disease. Here the sequenced sample was peripheral blood mononuclear cells (PBMCs), taken when the disease was refractory, from a patient treated with antithyroid drugs. DNA for the CDR3: TGCAGTGCCGAACGACCGGGTTCGCTCTCCTACGAGCAGTACTTC. Translated, it gives CSAERPGSLSYEQYF.